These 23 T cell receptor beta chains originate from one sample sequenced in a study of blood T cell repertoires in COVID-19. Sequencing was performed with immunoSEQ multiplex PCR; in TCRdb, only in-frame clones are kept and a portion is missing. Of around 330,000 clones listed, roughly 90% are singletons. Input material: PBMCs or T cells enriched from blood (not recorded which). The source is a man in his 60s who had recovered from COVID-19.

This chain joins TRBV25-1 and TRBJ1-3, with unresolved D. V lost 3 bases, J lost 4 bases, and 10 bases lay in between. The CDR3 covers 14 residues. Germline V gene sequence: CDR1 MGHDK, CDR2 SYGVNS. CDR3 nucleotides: TGTGCCAGCAGTGATTCAGCGCAAGGAAACACCATATATTTT. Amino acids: CASSDSAQGNTIYF.

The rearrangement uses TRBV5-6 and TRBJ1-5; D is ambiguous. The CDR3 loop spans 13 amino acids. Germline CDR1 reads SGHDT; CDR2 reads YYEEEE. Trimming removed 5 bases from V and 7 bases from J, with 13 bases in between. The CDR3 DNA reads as TGTGCCAGCAGGGCGGGCCTTGGACAGCCCCAGCATTTT. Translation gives CASRAGLGQPQHF.

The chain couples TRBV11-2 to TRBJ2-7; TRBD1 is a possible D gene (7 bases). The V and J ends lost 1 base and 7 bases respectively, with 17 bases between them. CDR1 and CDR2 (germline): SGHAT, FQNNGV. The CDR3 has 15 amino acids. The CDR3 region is CASSLGQGLLREQYF. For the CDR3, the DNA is TGTGCCAGCAGCTTAGGACAGGGACTTTTGCGAGAGCAGTACTTC.

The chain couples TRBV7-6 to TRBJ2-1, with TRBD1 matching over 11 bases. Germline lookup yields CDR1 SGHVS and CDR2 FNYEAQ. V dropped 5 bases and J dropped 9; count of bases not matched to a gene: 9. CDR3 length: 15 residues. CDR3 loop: CASSEGTGGYVEQFF. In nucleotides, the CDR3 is TGTGCCAGCAGCGAGGGGACAGGGGGATACGTTGAGCAGTTCTTC.

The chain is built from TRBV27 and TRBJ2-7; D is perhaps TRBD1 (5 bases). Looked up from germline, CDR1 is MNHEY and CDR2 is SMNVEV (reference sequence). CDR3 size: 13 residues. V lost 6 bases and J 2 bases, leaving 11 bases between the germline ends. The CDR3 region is CASSRVGAYEQYF. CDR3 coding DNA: TGTGCCAGCAGCCGGGTAGGGGCCTACGAGCAGTACTTC.

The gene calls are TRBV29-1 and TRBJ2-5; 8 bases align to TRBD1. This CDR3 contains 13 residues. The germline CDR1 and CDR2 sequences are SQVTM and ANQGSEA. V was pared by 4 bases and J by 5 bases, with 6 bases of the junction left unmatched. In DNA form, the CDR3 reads TGCAGCGTTGGGCAGGGGGCGTTGGAGACCCAGTACTTC. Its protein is CSVGQGALETQYF.

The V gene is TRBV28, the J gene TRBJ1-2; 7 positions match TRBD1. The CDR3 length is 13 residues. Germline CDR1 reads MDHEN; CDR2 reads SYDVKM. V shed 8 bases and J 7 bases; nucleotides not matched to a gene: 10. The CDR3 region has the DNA TGTGCCAGCCGGCAACAGGGGATGGGTGGCTACACCTTC. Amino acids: CASRQQGMGGYTF.

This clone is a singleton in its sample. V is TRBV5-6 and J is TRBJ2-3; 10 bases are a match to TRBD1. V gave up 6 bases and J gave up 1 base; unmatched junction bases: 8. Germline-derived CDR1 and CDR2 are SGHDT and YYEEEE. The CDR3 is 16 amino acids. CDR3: CASTETGTGGTDTQYF. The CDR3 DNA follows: TGTGCCAGCACCGAGACCGGGACAGGGGGCACAGATACGCAGTATTTT.

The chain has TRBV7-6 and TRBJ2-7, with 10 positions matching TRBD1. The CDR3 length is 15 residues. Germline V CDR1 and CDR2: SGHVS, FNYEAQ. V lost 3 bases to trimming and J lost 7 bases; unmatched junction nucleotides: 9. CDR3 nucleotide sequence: TGTGCCAGCAGCTTTGGGACAGGGGTATTGTATGAGCAGTACTTC. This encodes CASSFGTGVLYEQYF.

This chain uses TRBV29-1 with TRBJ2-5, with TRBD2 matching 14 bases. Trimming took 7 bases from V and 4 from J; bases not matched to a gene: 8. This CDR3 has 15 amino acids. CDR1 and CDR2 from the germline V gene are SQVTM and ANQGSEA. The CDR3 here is CSAPGLAGVGETQYF. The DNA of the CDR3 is TGCAGCGCCCCGGGACTAGCGGGAGTGGGAGAGACCCAGTACTTC.

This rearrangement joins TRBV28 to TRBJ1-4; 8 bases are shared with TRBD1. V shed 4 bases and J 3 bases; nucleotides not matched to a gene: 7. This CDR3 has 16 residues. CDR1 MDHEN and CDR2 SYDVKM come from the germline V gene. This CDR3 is CASSSMTGVANEKLFF. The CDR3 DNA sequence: TGTGCCAGCAGTTCCATGACAGGGGTTGCTAATGAAAAACTGTTTTTT.

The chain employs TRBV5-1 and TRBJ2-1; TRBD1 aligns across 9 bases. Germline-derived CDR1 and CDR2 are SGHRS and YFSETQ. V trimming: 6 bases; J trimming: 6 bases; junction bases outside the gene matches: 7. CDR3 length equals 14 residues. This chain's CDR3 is CASIAGTGRNEQFF. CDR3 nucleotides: TGCGCCAGCATAGCCGGGACAGGGCGCAATGAGCAGTTCTTC.

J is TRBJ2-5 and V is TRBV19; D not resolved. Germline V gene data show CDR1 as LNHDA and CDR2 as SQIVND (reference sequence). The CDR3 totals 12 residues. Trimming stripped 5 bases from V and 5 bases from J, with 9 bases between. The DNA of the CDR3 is TGTGCCAGTAGTGGGCCGTTGGAGACCCAGTACTTC. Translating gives CASSGPLETQYF. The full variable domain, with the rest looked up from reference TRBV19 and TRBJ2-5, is DGGITQSPKYLFRKEGQNVTLSCEQNLNHDAMYWYRQDPGQGLRLIYYSQIVNDFQKGDIAEGYSVSREKKESFPLTVTSAQKNPTAFYLCASSGPLETQYFGPGTRLLVL.

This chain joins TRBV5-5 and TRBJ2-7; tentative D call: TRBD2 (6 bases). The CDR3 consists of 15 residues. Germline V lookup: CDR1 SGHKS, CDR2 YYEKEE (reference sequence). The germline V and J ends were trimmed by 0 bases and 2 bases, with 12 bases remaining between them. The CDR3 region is CASSLAAGIAYEQYF. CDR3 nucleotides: TGTGCCAGCAGCTTGGCCGCGGGGATTGCCTACGAGCAGTACTTC.

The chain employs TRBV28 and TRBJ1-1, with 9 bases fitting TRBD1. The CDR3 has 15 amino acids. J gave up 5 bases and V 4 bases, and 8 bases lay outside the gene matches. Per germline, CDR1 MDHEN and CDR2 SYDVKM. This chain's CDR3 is CASSSPGQGGTEAFF. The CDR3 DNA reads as TGTGCCAGCAGTTCACCGGGACAGGGAGGGACTGAAGCTTTCTTT.

The CDR3 spells CASSPRDTNTEAFF. For the CDR3, the DNA is TGTGCCAGCAGCCCACGGGACACGAACACTGAAGCTTTCTTT. The chain links TRBV3-1 (or the pseudogene TRBV3-2) to TRBJ1-1, with TRBD1 as a possible D gene (6 bases). V lost 4 bases and J 1 base, leaving 10 bases between the germline ends. The CDR3 length is 14 residues. Germline V gives CDR1 LGHDT, CDR2 YNNKEL (reference sequence).

CDR3 DNA sequence: TGTGCCAGCAGCCAAGGACAGGGTAGCTACACCTTC. As protein: CASSQGQGSYTF. V is TRBV3-1 (or the pseudogene TRBV3-2) and J is TRBJ1-2; 7 bases are shared with TRBD1. Germline V CDR1 and CDR2: LGHDT, YNNKEL (reference sequence). The CDR3 totals 12 residues. The V and J ends lost 1 base and 9 bases, in that order; junction bases with no gene match: 2.

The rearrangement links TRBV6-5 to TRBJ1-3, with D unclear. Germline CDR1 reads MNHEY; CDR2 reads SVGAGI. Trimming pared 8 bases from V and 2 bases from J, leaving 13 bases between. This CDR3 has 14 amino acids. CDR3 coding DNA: TGTGCCAGCCTGGACTTCCGGGCTGGAAACACCATATATTTT. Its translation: CASLDFRAGNTIYF.

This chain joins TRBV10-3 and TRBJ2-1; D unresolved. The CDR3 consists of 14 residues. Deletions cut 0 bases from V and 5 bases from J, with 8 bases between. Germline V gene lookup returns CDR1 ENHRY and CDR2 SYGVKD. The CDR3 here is CAISESAVNNEQFF. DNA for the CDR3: TGTGCCATCAGTGAGTCGGCAGTGAACAATGAGCAGTTCTTC.

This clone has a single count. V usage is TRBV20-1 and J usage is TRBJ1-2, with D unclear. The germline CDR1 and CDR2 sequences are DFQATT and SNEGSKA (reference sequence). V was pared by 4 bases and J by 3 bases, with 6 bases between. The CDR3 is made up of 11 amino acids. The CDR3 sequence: CSAKRDYGYTF. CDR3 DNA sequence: TGCAGTGCTAAACGGGACTATGGCTACACCTTC.

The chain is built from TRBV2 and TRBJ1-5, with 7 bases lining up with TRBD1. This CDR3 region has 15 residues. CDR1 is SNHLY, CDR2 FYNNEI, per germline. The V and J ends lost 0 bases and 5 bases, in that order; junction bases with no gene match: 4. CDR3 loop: CASSEAGTGDQPQHF. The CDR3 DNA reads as TGTGCCAGCAGTGAAGCGGGAACAGGGGATCAGCCCCAGCATTTT. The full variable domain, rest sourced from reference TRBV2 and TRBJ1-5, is EPEVTQTPSHQVTQMGQEVILRCVPISNHLYFYWYRQILGQKVEFLVSFYNNEISEKSEIFDDQFSVERPDGSNFTLKIRSTKLEDSAMYFCASSEAGTGDQPQHFGDGTRLSIL.

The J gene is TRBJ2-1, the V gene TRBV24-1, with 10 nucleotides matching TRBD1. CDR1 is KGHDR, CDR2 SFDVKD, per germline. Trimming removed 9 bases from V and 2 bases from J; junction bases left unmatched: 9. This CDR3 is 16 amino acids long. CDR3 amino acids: CATQPVTGGTYNEQFF. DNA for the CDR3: TGTGCCACCCAACCAGTGACAGGGGGCACCTACAATGAGCAGTTCTTC.

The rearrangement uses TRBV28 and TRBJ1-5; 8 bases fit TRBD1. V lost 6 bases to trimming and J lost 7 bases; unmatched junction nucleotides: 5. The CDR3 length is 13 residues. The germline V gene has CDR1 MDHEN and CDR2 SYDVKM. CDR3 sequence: CASRGQGGQPQHF. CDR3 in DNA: TGTGCCAGCAGAGGACAGGGAGGGCAGCCCCAGCATTTT.